The source of this TCR beta chain is a study of T cells after yellow fever vaccination. Notes on the study in general: Clones that expanded after primary vaccination mostly reappeared after the booster (just under 98% CD4, 70% to 90% CD8). Peaking on day 5 versus 15, the secondary response was faster but weaker.

The germline V and J ends were trimmed by 1 base and 4 bases, with 18 bases remaining between them. Germline loops: CDR1 SGHTA, CDR2 FQGNSA. The CDR3 is 17 amino acids. For TCR, cDNA came from 5'RACE template switching, which added a universal primer site and UMIs. In TCRdb, the 5' RACE reads were re-called with MiXCR into one record per CDR3 protein. The data hold roughly 310,000 distinct CDR3 sequences, with 3% to 4.5% observed a single time. This clonotype was counted only a few times. Its antigen remains unknown. This clonotype originated in a man younger than 35 who received the YFV17D yellow fever vaccine. The gene calls are TRBV7-2 and TRBJ2-3, with D perhaps TRBD1 or TRBD2 (6 bases each). The material was PBMCs, obtained on the day of the yellow fever booster vaccination. The CDR3 nucleotides read TGTGCCAGCAGCTTAGAGGGGGGCCTCGCTTCCCCAGATACGCAGTATTTT. It encodes CASSLEGGLASPDTQYF.